This T cell receptor beta chain was found in a study of shared clonotypes between healthy human individuals. The genomic DNA of each subset was split evenly across several immunoSEQ plates. The DNA input per sorted-subset replicate PCR was roughly 210 ng, corresponding to 25,000 to 35,000 T cell genomes. Only in-frame clones appear in the TCRdb table, and some are missing; sequencing was by immunoSEQ multiplex PCR. The data show over 2,000,000 clones, over 85% seen once. Worth noting for this clone: What it binds is unknown.

The naive CD8 subset, CD45RO-negative cells positively selected for CCR7, excluded terminally differentiated effector memory CD45RA+ cells. Donors, healthy HIV-negative adults, lacked recent acute infections or vaccinations. Study observations and caveats: Lower generation probabilities were found for non-shared clonotypes than for those shared by all four donors.

The CDR3 extends over 14 amino acids. Germline V gene lookup returns CDR1 MNHEY and CDR2 SVGAGI. V gave up 6 bases and J gave up 2 bases; unmatched junction bases: 3. The gene calls are TRBV6-5 and TRBJ1-5; the match to TRBD1 covers 8 bases. The sequencing input was naive CD8+ T cells from PBMCs. The receptor's source is a man between 18 and 29 years old in good health. Some clones in this sample may be carry-over from other donors' samples. The CDR3 spells CASSGTGRNQPQHF. The CDR3 DNA is TGTGCCAGCAGCGGGACAGGCCGCAATCAGCCCCAGCATTTT.